This T cell receptor beta chain was found in a study of cytomegalovirus exposure and HLA in healthy donors. Primers: 60 Vbeta forward and 13 Jbeta reverse. TCRdb's table, derived via immunoSEQ multiplex PCR, lists solely in-frame clones and lacks some. The sample yields under 200,000 clones, 70% to 85% seen once. Germline lookup yields CDR1 SGHDN and CDR2 FVKESK. The CDR3 has 14 amino acids. The V end lost 4 bases, the J end lost 6 bases, and 15 bases lay between the germline ends. This receptor was obtained from a man in his forties or fifties in good health and CMV-seropositive. The specimen was PBMCs. J is TRBJ1-2 and V is TRBV14, with TRBD1 as a possible D gene (6 bases). CDR3 bases: TGTGCCAGCAGCCGAGTACAGGGTTCCGATGGCTACACCTTC. Translated, it gives CASSRVQGSDGYTF.